Sequencing of this T cell receptor (beta chain) was carried out in a study of Ad26.COV2.S vaccination and SARS-CoV-2 variants. Germline CDR1 and CDR2: SGHNT and YENEEA. Deletions cut 4 bases from V and 7 bases from J, with 8 bases between. The CDR3 covers 12 residues. The data were produced by immunoSEQ multiplex PCR, yet TCRdb's version contains in-frame clones alone and is incomplete. This table holds some 410,000 clones, around 93% found once. This sample's treatment: 15 to 20 received Ad26.COV2.S at low or high dose, single or two shots; about 5 received placebo; per-sample allocation not given. Material that was analyzed had been drawn on day 63 after the first vaccine or placebo injection.

The chain is built from TRBV11-3 and TRBJ2-1, with a possible D match to TRBD2 (6 bases). Sample: peripheral blood, taken in a trial of Ad26.COV2.S vaccine versus placebo. The receptor was derived from a person aged 18-60 years who received the Ad26.COV2.S COVID-19 vaccine or a placebo. The CDR3 DNA is TGTGCCAGCAGCTCGCGGGGAAATGAGCAGTTCTTC. It yields the protein CASSSRGNEQFF.